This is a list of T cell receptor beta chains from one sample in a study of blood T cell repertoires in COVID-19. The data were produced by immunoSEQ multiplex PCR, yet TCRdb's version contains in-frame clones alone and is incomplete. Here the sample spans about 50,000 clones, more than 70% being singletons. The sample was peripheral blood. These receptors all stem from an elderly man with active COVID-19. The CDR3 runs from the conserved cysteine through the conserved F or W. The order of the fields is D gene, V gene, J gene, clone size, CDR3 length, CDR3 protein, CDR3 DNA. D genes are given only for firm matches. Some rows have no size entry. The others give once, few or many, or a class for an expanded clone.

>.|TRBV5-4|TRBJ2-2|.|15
CASSSQGKSTGELFF
TGTGCCAGCAGCTCGCAGGGTAAAAGCACCGGGGAGCTGTTTTTT
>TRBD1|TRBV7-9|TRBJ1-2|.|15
CASSPTTGTGYGYTF
TGTGCCAGCAGCCCCACGACCGGGACAGGCTATGGCTACACCTTC
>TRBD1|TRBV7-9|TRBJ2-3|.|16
CASSSSHRGHPDTQYF
TGTGCCAGCAGCTCAAGCCACAGGGGGCACCCAGATACGCAGTATTTT
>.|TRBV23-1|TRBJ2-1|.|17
CASITYSGSSSHNEQFF
TGCGCCAGCATTACCTACTCCGGGTCCAGTTCACACAATGAGCAGTTCTTC
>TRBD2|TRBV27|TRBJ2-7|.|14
CASSRSGSSYEQYF
TGTGCCAGCAGCCGTAGCGGGAGCTCCTACGAGCAGTACTTC
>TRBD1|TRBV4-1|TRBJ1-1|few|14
CASSHGQVNTEAFF
TGCGCCAGCAGCCACGGACAGGTGAACACTGAAGCTTTCTTT
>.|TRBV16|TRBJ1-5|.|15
CASSQSVGSNQPQHF
TGTGCCAGCAGCCAATCGGTTGGGAGTAATCAGCCCCAGCATTTT
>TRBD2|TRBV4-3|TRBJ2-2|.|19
CASSHNATWTSGFTGELFF
TGCGCCAGCAGCCACAACGCGACCTGGACTAGCGGGTTTACCGGGGAGCTGTTTTTT
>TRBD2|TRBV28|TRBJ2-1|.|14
CASRTGTTKNEQFF
TGTGCCAGCAGAACTGGGACTACTAAGAATGAGCAGTTCTTC
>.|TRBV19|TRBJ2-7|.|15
CASTSRGPGVSEQYF
TGTGCCAGTACCTCCCGAGGCCCAGGGGTTAGCGAGCAGTACTTC
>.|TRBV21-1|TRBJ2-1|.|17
CASSKESGGSSYNEQFF
TGTGCCAGCAGCAAAGAATCGGGCGGGTCCTCCTACAATGAGCAGTTCTTC
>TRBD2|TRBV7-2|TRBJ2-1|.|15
CASSLVAGVNNEQFF
TGTGCCAGCAGCTTAGTTGCGGGAGTTAACAATGAGCAGTTCTTC
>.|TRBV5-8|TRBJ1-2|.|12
CASATVNYGYTF
TGTGCCAGCGCGACAGTTAACTATGGCTACACCTTC
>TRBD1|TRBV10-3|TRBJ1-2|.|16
CAISANIDRVGYGYTF
TGTGCCATCAGCGCAAACATTGACAGGGTCGGCTATGGCTACACCTTC
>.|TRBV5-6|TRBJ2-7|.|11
CASSLMLEQYF
TGTGCCAGCAGCTTGATGCTAGAGCAGTACTTC
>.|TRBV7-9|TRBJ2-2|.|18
CASSRLSNTSFLAGELFF
TGTGCCAGCAGCCGCCTTAGTAATACGAGCTTTCTGGCCGGGGAGCTGTTTTTT
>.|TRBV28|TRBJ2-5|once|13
CASSLGTYGTQYF
TGTGCCAGCAGTTTAGGGACATACGGGACCCAGTACTTC
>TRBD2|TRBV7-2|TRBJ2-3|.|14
CASSSLRGADTQYF
TGTGCCAGCAGCTCCCTGCGGGGGGCAGATACGCAGTATTTT
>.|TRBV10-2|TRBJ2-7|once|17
CASSESLLDLTGAEQYF
TGCGCCAGCAGTGAGTCACTGTTGGACCTTACGGGAGCCGAGCAGTACTTC
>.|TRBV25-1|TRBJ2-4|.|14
CASSELEAKNIQYF
TGTGCCAGCAGTGAATTGGAGGCCAAAAACATTCAGTACTTC
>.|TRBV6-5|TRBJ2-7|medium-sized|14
CASSYGDKTYEQYF
TGTGCCAGCAGTTACGGGGACAAGACCTACGAGCAGTACTTC
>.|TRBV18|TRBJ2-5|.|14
CASSPPAEQETQYF
TGTGCCAGCTCACCCCCGGCGGAACAAGAGACCCAGTACTTC
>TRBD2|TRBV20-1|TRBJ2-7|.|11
CSVRTSDEQYF
TGCAGTGTCCGGACTAGCGACGAGCAGTACTTC